The following is a TCR beta chain sequence with its context. What it recognizes is unknown. This entry is derived from a study of OX40 agonist ivuxolimab in advanced cancers. Notes on the study in general: At 0.1 to 3.0 mg/kg, CD4+ and CD8+ blood T cells expanded clonally by week 6.

There are 12 residues in the CDR3. Germline V gene lookup returns CDR1 MNHEY and CDR2 SVGAGI. Trimming removed 6 bases at V and 5 bases at J, with 8 bases between. The assay was immunoSEQ multiplex PCR, and TCRdb's table has in-frame clones only and misses some. The table has under 7,500 clones, under 90% seen once. This specimen was CD4+ or CD8+ T cells sorted from blood, taken in a trial of the OX40 agonist ivuxolimab. The chain uses TRBV6-5 and TRBJ2-1; D is unresolved. This clonotype originated in an adult with an advanced solid tumor such as melanoma, head and neck, liver or kidney cancer. This chain's CDR3 is CASSDDNNEQFF. Here the CDR3 DNA reads TGTGCCAGCAGCGACGATAACAATGAGCAGTTCTTC.